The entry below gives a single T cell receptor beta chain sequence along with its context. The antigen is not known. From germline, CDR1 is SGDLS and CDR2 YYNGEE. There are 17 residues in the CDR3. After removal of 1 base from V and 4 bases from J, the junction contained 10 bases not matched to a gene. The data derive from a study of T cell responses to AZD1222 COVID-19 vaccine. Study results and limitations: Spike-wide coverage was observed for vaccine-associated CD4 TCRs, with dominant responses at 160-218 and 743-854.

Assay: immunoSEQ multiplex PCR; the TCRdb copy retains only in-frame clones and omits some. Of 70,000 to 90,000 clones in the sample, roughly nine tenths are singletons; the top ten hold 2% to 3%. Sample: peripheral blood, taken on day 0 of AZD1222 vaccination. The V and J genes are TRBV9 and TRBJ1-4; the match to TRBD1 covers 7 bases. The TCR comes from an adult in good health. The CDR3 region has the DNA TGTGCCAGCAGCGTATCAGGCAGGGGGGGTTTTAATGAAAAACTGTTTTTT. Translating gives CASSVSGRGGFNEKLFF. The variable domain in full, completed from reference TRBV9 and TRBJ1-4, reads DSGVTQTPKHLITATGQRVTLRCSPRSGDLSVYWYQQSLDQGLQFLIQYYNGEERAKGNILERFSAQQFPDLHSELNLSSLELGDSALYFCASSVSGRGGFNEKLFFGSGTQLSVL.